Below, 20 T cell receptor beta chains from the same sample are listed, as sequenced in a study of blood T cell repertoires in COVID-19. Profiled with immunoSEQ multiplex PCR; TCRdb holds only in-frame clones, not every one. Altogether some 150,000 clones are present, 65% to 85% being singletons, with the ten largest covering roughly 2.6%. What was sequenced was peripheral blood. The receptors shown here come from a human donor with acute or convalescent COVID-19. The donor label of this sample is uncertain.

The V call is TRBV18, the J call TRBJ1-1; D remains unclear. The CDR3 sequence is 13 residues long. Per the germline V gene, CDR1 is KGHSH and CDR2 is LQKENI. The V gene lost 3 bases and the J gene lost 0 bases, with 5 bases spanning the gap. In nucleotides, the CDR3 is TGTGCCAGCTCACCTGACTTGAACACTGAAGCTTTCTTT. This encodes CASSPDLNTEAFF. The whole variable domain, filled in from reference TRBV18 and TRBJ1-1, reads NAGVMQNPRHLVRRRGQEARLRCSPMKGHSHVYWYRQLPEEGLKFMVYLQKENIIDESGMPKERFSAEFPKEGPSILRIQQVVRGDSAAYFCASSPDLNTEAFFGQGTRLTVV.

This chain joins TRBV5-1 and TRBJ2-3; 7 nucleotides line up with TRBD2. Germline loops: CDR1 SGHRS, CDR2 YFSETQ. V was pared by 2 bases and J by 0 bases, with 6 bases of the junction left unmatched. This CDR3 comprises 16 residues. The CDR3 DNA is TGCGCCAGCAGCTTAGGTAGCGGGTTCAGCACAGATACGCAGTATTTT. Translated, it gives CASSLGSGFSTDTQYF.

The chain couples TRBV28 to TRBJ1-2; 7 positions match TRBD1. Germline trimming cut 6 bases from V and 7 bases from J; bases unmatched to any gene: 14. This CDR3 comprises 15 residues. Germline loops: CDR1 MDHEN, CDR2 SYDVKM. CDR3 in amino acids: CASSQIGQVGGGYTF. CDR3 nucleotides: TGTGCCAGCAGCCAAATCGGACAGGTGGGGGGTGGCTACACCTTC.

The V and J genes are TRBV2 and TRBJ1-2; 7 positions agree with TRBD1. This CDR3 is 14 amino acids long. The germline V gene has CDR1 SNHLY and CDR2 FYNNEI. V lost 7 bases, J lost 1 base, and 6 bases stayed unmatched. CDR3: CASTLDRINYGYTF. CDR3 bases: TGTGCCAGCACCCTGGACAGGATTAACTATGGCTACACCTTC.

CDR3 DNA: TGTGCCAGCAGCCAAGTTGCTAGCGTTGGCACAGATACGCAGTATTTT. Amino acid sequence: CASSQVASVGTDTQYF. This chain uses TRBV3-1 (or the pseudogene TRBV3-2) with TRBJ2-3, with D possibly being TRBD2 (6 bases). This CDR3 region has 16 residues. CDR1 is LGHDT, CDR2 YNNKEL, per germline (reference sequence). V lost 1 base to trimming and J lost 1 base, with 12 bases between them.

The rearrangement joins TRBV27 to TRBJ2-7; 9 bases agree with TRBD2. The V gene end was trimmed by 8 bases and the J gene end by 1 base; junction bases not matched to a gene: 9. This CDR3 spans 15 amino acids. CDR1 and CDR2 from the germline V gene are MNHEY and SMNVEV (reference sequence). DNA of the CDR3: TGTGCCAGCCGACGAGCGGGAGGCTTATCCTACGAGCAGTACTTC. Protein sequence: CASRRAGGLSYEQYF.

V and J are TRBV30 and TRBJ1-2; TRBD1 matches at 9 bases. The CDR3 is made up of 15 amino acids. V lost 2 bases to trimming and J lost 4 bases; unmatched junction nucleotides: 8. The V gene's germline CDR1 is GTSNPN and CDR2 SVGIG (reference sequence). The CDR3 loop reads CAWSQNTGGSYGYTF. The CDR3, as DNA: TGTGCCTGGAGTCAGAATACAGGGGGCTCCTATGGCTACACCTTC.

The chain recombines TRBV6-6 with TRBJ2-2; possibly TRBD1 for D (6 bases). This CDR3 is 15 amino acids long. Germline CDR1 reads MNHNY; CDR2 reads SVGAGI (reference sequence). Between the trimmed V and J ends, which lost 3 bases and 8 bases, there was a span of 16 bases. This CDR3 is CASSYDRSRAGELFF. CDR3 in DNA: TGTGCCAGCAGTTATGACAGGTCCCGAGCTGGGGAGCTGTTTTTT.

This clone appeared once. This CDR3 reads CASSIQQGANYGYTF. The CDR3 region has the DNA TGTGCCAGCAGCATACAACAGGGGGCTAACTATGGCTACACCTTC. The chain combines TRBV5-8 with TRBJ1-2; TRBD1 aligns across 8 bases. J lost 0 bases, V lost 4 bases, and 5 bases had no gene match. The CDR3 has 15 amino acids. Germline V gene data show CDR1 as SGHTS and CDR2 as YDEGEE.

The chain links TRBV16 to TRBJ1-1; D ambiguous. Trimming took off 2 bases at V and 0 bases at J, with 10 bases between the two ends. The CDR3 length is 15 residues. CDR1 is KGHSY and CDR2 is FQNENV in the germline V gene. CDR3 region: CASSQGQAVNTEAFF. The DNA for the CDR3 is TGTGCCAGCAGCCAAGGGCAGGCCGTGAACACTGAAGCTTTCTTT.

The gene calls are TRBV19 and TRBJ1-5, with 9 bases that match TRBD1. V was clipped by 5 bases and J by 2 bases; unmatched bases: 10. The CDR3 spans 17 residues. Per germline, CDR1 LNHDA and CDR2 SQIVND (reference sequence). This CDR3 is CASSPDVGQGGNQPQHF. The CDR3, as DNA: TGTGCCAGTAGTCCAGACGTGGGACAGGGAGGCAATCAGCCCCAGCATTTT. Looking up the rest from reference TRBV19 and TRBJ1-5 gives the full variable domain: DGGITQSPKYLFRKEGQNVTLSCEQNLNHDAMYWYRQDPGQGLRLIYYSQIVNDFQKGDIAEGYSVSREKKESFPLTVTSAQKNPTAFYLCASSPDVGQGGNQPQHFGDGTRLSIL.

The chain uses TRBV30 and TRBJ1-3, with D perhaps matching TRBD1 (5 bases). Trimming removed 1 base at V and 0 bases at J, with 13 bases between. The CDR3 spans 16 residues. Germline CDR1 reads GTSNPN; CDR2 reads SVGIG (reference sequence). The CDR3 is CAWSALSGFSGNTIYF. The CDR3 DNA follows: TGTGCCTGGAGTGCCCTTTCAGGGTTCTCTGGAAACACCATATATTTT.

The rearrangement links TRBV4-2 to TRBJ2-3; 10 positions match TRBD1. Trimming took 4 bases from V and 4 from J; bases not matched to a gene: 2. In germline, CDR1 is LGHNA, CDR2 YNFKEQ. The CDR3 consists of 14 residues. CDR3 in DNA: TGTGCCAGCAGCCTGGGGACAGGGGCAGATACGCAGTATTTT. Protein product: CASSLGTGADTQYF.

The rearrangement links TRBV14 to TRBJ1-1; D gene unclear. V dropped 2 bases and J dropped 12 bases, with 13 bases sitting between them. The CDR3 spans 12 residues. CDR1 is SGHDN, CDR2 FVKESK, per germline. The DNA for the CDR3 is TGTGCCAGCAGCCAAAATGGCATCGGGACTTTCTTT. It is translated as CASSQNGIGTFF.

The CDR3 loop is CAWLAGAEQFF. The CDR3, as DNA: TGTGCCTGGCTCGCGGGGGCTGAGCAGTTCTTC. The rearrangement uses TRBV30 and TRBJ2-1; perhaps TRBD2 as D (7 bases). CDR3 length: 11 amino acids. Between the trimmed V and J ends, which lost 5 bases and 9 bases, there was a span of 11 bases. Germline CDR1 GTSNPN, CDR2 SVGIG (reference sequence).

The chain employs TRBV9 and TRBJ2-3; tentative D call: TRBD2 (6 bases). The V and J ends lost 4 bases and 0 bases respectively, with 12 bases between them. The CDR3 extends over 15 amino acids. Germline assignment: CDR1 SGDLS and CDR2 YYNGEE. The CDR3 DNA sequence: TGTGCCAGCAGCTTCCGGGACTTTAGCACAGATACGCAGTATTTT. It yields the protein CASSFRDFSTDTQYF. Full variable domain (missing parts from reference TRBV9 and TRBJ2-3): DSGVTQTPKHLITATGQRVTLRCSPRSGDLSVYWYQQSLDQGLQFLIQYYNGEERAKGNILERFSAQQFPDLHSELNLSSLELGDSALYFCASSFRDFSTDTQYFGPGTRLTVL.

The rearrangement links TRBV5-1 to TRBJ2-3; D may be TRBD2 (7 bases). CDR3 size: 16 residues. Germline CDR1 reads SGHRS; CDR2 reads YFSETQ. The V end was cut by 0 bases, the J end by 5 bases, with 16 bases between. The CDR3 spells CASSLGGGGRRDTQYF. Here the CDR3 DNA reads TGCGCCAGCAGCTTGGGCGGGGGCGGGCGAAGAGATACGCAGTATTTT.

V usage is TRBV6-5 and J usage is TRBJ2-3, with a possible D match to TRBD2 (6 bases). The V and J ends lost 11 bases and 12 bases respectively, with 15 bases between them. Per germline, CDR1 MNHEY and CDR2 SVGAGI. The CDR3 contains 10 residues. The CDR3 DNA follows: TGTGCCTCCCGTTCACTAGCTCAGTATTTT. This gives the protein CASRSLAQYF.

This clone was recorded once. The V and J genes are TRBV6-6 and TRBJ1-4; D call uncertain. The CDR3 has 12 residues. Between the trimmed V and J ends, which lost 6 bases and 8 bases, there was a span of 10 bases. CDR1 and CDR2 (germline): MNHNY, SVGAGI (reference sequence). The CDR3 here is CASRGAGEKLFF. The CDR3 DNA follows: TGTGCCAGCAGAGGAGCGGGGGAAAAACTGTTTTTT.

The chain employs TRBV19 and TRBJ2-3, with 10 bases that match TRBD1. The trim removed 5 bases at V and 1 base at J, leaving 9 bases unmatched. Per germline, CDR1 LNHDA and CDR2 SQIVND (reference sequence). The CDR3 is 17 residues long. The CDR3 region is CASSARDRGRGTDTQYF. The CDR3 nucleotides read TGTGCCAGTAGTGCCCGGGACAGGGGTCGTGGCACAGATACGCAGTATTTT.